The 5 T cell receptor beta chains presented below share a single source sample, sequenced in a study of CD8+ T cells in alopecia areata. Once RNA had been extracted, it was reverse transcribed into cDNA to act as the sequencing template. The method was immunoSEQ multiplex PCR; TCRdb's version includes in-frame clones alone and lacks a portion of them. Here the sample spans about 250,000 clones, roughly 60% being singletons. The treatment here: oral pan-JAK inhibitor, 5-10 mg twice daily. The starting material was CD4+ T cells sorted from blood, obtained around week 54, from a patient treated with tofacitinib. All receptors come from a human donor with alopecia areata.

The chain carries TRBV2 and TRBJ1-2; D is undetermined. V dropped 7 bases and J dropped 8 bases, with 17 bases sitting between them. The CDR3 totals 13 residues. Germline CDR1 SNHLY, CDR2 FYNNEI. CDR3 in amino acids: CASTSELFRGYTF. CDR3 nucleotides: TGTGCCAGCACCTCCGAGCTTTTTCGCGGCTACACCTTC.

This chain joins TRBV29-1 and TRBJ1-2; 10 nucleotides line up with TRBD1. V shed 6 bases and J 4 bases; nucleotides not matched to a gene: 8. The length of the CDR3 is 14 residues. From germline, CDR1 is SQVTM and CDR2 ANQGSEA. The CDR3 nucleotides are TGCAGCGTAGCTACGGGACAGGGGAGCTATGGCTACACCTTC. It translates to CSVATGQGSYGYTF.

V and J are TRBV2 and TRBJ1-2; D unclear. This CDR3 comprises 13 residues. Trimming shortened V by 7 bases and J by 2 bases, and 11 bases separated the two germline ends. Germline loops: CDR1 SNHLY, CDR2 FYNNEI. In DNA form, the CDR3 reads TGTGCCAGCAACCTCGACCTGAACTATGGCTACACCTTC. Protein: CASNLDLNYGYTF.

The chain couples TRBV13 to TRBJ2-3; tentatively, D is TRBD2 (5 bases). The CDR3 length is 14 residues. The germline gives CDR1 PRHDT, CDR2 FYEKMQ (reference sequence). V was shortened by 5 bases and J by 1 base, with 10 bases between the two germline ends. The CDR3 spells CASSPSRRTDTQYF. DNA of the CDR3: TGTGCCAGCAGCCCTAGCAGACGCACAGATACGCAGTATTTT.

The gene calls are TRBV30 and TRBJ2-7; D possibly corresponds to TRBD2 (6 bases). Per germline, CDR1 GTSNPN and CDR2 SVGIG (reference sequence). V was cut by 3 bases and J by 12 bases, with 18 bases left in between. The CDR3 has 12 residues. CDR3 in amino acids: CAWSLGEAPRYF. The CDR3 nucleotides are TGTGCCTGGAGCTTGGGGGAGGCACCGCGGTACTTC.